This T cell receptor (beta chain) was obtained from a study of cytomegalovirus exposure and HLA in healthy donors. With 5 bases removed from V and 0 bases from J, the gap between germline ends came to 9 bases. This CDR3 contains 14 residues. Germline V gene sequence: CDR1 SGHVS, CDR2 FQNEAQ. Researchers ran the PCR with 60 Vbeta and 13 Jbeta primers. Data came from immunoSEQ multiplex PCR; TCRdb stores just in-frame clones and leaves some out. The data show roughly 130,000 clones, about 73% seen once. Material for sequencing was PBMCs. The receptor's source is a woman aged 45-65 years in good health and CMV-seropositive. The J gene is TRBJ2-3, the V gene TRBV7-8; D unclear. The CDR3 sequence: CASSLGESTDTQYF. Written as DNA, the CDR3 is TGTGCCAGCAGCCTGGGCGAGAGCACAGATACGCAGTATTTT.